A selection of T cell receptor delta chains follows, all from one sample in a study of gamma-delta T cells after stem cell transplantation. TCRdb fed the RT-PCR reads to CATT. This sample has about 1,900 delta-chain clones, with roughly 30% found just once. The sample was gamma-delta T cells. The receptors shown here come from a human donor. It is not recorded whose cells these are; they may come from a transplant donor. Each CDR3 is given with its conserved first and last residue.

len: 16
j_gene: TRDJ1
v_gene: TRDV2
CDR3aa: CACEELGGPYTDKLIF

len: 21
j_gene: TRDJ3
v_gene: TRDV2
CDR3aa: CACDTPFRPGESSWDTRQMFF

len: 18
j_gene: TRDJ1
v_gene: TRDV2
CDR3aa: CACDPVLGDTTTTDKLIF

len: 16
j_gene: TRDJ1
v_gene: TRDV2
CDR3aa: CACDYVLGDPLHKLIF

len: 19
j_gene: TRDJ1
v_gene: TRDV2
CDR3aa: CACDTLLRGYEVNPDKLIF

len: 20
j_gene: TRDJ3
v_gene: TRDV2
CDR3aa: CACDSVLGDTSSWDTRQMFF

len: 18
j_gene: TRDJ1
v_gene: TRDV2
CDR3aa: CACDTLSAEVGDGDKLIF

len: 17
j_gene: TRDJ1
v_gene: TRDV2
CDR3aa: CARDRLNSLALTDKLIF

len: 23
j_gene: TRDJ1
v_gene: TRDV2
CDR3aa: CACDQINPSVGIRQKPYTDKLIF

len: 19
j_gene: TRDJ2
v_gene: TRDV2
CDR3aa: CACDTVEDWGIPTTAQLFF

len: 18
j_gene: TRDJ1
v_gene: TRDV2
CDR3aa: CACDTVMGMGDRTDKLIF

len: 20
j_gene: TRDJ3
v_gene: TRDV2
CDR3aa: CACDATGGYRSSWDTRQMFF

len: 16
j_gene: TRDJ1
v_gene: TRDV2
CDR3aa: CACDPVLGEGTDKLIF

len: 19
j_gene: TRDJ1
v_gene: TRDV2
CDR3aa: CACDSVLGDTPPYTDKLIF

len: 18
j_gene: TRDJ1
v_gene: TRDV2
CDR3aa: CACDTVGTGGPDGDKLIF

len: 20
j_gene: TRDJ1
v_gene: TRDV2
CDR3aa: CACDTLRVLGDTLGRDKLIF

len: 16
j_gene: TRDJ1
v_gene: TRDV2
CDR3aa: CACDALTQADTGKLIF

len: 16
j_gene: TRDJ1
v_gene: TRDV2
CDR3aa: CACDTLTGPYTDKLIF

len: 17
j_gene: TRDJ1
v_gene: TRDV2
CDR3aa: CACDPVLGSLYTDKLIF

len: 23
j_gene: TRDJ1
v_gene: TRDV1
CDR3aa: CALGEPPLFPPYWGIRQTDKLIF

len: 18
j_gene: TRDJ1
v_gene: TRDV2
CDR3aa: CACDPVLGDTKYTDKLIF

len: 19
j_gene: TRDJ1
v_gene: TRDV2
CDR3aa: CACDTIASGDTQKTDNLIF

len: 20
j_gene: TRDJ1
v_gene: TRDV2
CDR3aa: CACDTASRNYWGSQGDKLIF

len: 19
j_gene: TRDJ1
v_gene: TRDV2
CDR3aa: CACDTVSTGITLDTDKLIF

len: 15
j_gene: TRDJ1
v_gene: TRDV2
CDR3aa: CACDPLGGRTDKLIF

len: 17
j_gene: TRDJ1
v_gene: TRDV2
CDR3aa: CACDSLGDTEGTDKLIF

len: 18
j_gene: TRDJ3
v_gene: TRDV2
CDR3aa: CACDTTGGYSWDTRQMFF

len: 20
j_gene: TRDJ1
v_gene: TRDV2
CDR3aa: CACDTLPPRRLGDNTDKLIF

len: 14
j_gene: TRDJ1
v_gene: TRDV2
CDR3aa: CACDLLGDTDKLIF

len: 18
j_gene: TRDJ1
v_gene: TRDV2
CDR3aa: CACDAVLGDTLETDKLIF

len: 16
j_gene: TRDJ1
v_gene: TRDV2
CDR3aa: CACDTVGDTRTDKLIF

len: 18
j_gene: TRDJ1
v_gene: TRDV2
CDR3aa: CACDTVGTGGPEDDKLIF

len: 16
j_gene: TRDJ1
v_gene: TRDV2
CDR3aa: CACDTLGDRKTDKLIF

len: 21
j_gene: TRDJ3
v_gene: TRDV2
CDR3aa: CACDTVLGHKRSSWDTRQMFF

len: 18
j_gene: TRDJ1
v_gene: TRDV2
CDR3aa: CACDSVRAGGLYTDKLIF

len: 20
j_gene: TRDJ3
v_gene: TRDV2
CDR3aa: CACDTGSAGGYTWDTRQMFF

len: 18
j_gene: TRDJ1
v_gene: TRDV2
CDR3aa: CACDTVGELSPHTDKLIF

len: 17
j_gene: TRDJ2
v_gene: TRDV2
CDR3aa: CACDTVPGGPLTAQLFF

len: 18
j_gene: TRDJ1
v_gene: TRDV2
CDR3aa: CACDTMVLGDTDTDKLIF

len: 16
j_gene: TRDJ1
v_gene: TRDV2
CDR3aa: CACECTPQGGNDKLIF

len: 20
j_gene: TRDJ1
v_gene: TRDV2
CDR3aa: CACDTLLTLVDTDVTDTLIF

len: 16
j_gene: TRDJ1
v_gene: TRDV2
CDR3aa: CACDTLGATGPDKLIF